A single TCR beta chain is shown here with its context. No antigen is known for it. Following RNA extraction, reverse transcription yielded cDNA that acted as the sequencing template. Libraries were prepared by immunoSEQ multiplex PCR; TCRdb keeps only in-frame clonotypes and omits some of them. The sample records roughly 190,000 clones, just under 65% being singletons. The data belong to a study of CD8+ T cells in alopecia areata. In the study overall: The drug, oral tofacitinib, was given to treated patients at 5 to 10 mg twice daily. Broader study findings: Affected scalp, especially in alopecia totalis/universalis, had a higher clonality than normal scalp did.

As to treatment: oral pan-JAK inhibitor, 5-10 mg twice daily. The V end lost 3 bases, the J end lost 0 bases, and 7 bases lay between the germline ends. This CDR3 contains 14 residues. Germline CDR1 and CDR2: SGHTS and YDEGEE. Source: CD4+ T cells sorted from blood, taken around week 50, from a patient treated with tofacitinib. This chain links TRBV5-8 with TRBJ1-5; unclear D gene. The origin of this receptor is a human donor with alopecia areata. CDR3: CASSWTDSNQPQHF. The CDR3 DNA sequence: TGTGCCAGCAGCTGGACTGATAGCAATCAGCCCCAGCATTTT.